This TCR beta chain was captured in a study of memory CD4+ T cells and cytomegalovirus serostatus. Across the whole study: Healthy Belgian adult donors included about nine CMV-positive and 24 CMV-negative people. General study results and limits: CD4+ memory repertoires contained about two fifths of the 164 reported CMV TCRbeta sequences.

Germline assignment: CDR1 MDHEN and CDR2 SYDVKM. CDR3 size: 15 residues. Trimming took off 8 bases at V and 2 bases at J, with 16 bases between the two ends. The protocol was immunoSEQ multiplex PCR, while the TCRdb copy is restricted to in-frame clones and leaves out a portion. The table lists approximately 63,000 clones, about three quarters of them singletons, with 0.53% in the top ten. Single viable CD3+CD4+CD8-CD45RO+ cells were sorted as the memory CD4+ T cells. Positive selection with CD4 microbeads enriched total CD4+ T cells. On this clone itself: Its target is not known.

This receptor was taken from an adult in good health and CMV-seronegative. Some clones in this sample may be carry-over from other donors' samples. Source material: memory CD4+ T cells from blood. V and J are TRBV28 and TRBJ1-5; D not resolved. This CDR3 is CASEAGGLGNQPQHF. The CDR3 DNA sequence: TGTGCCAGCGAAGCCGGTGGTTTGGGCAATCAGCCCCAGCATTTT.